Shown below are 5 T cell receptor beta chains from a single sample sequenced in a study of beta chain features in type 1 diabetes. Points from the study as a whole: Across all four CD4+ subsets, people with type 1 diabetes showed modestly shorter TCRB CDR3s.

Sequencing targeted expressed TCRB transcripts, as all isolated RNA had been reverse transcribed. Produced via immunoSEQ multiplex PCR; TCRdb's table is partial and in-frame only. Of about 640,000 clones detected, 12% appear once; the ten largest clones hold approximately 0.11%. Which antigens these TCRs recognize remains unknown. The sequenced material came from naive CD4+ T cells from blood. The receptors were gathered from a man younger than 40 with type 1 diabetes.

The chain recombines TRBV7-2 with TRBJ2-7, with D perhaps matching TRBD2 (6 bases). Germline values: CDR1 SGHTA, CDR2 FQGNSA. CDR3 length: 16 amino acids. Deletions cut 0 bases from V and 1 base from J, with 13 bases between. CDR3 coding DNA: TGTGCCAGCAGCTTAGCAATCCAGGGAGGATCCTACGAGCAGTACTTC. It encodes CASSLAIQGGSYEQYF.

This clone was detected once. V is TRBV7-2 and J is TRBJ2-1, with D unclear. Trimming took 2 bases from V and 5 from J, leaving 7 bases between them. The germline V gene encodes CDR1 SGHTA and CDR2 FQGNSA. CDR3 length equals 13 residues. The CDR3 here is CASSLIGNNEQFF. CDR3 nucleotide sequence: TGTGCCAGCAGCTTAATAGGGAACAATGAGCAGTTCTTC.

The rearrangement uses TRBV4-2 and TRBJ2-1; D gene uncertain. The CDR3 sequence is 14 residues long. V lost 1 base to trimming and J lost 5 bases, with 9 bases between them. Germline loops: CDR1 LGHNA, CDR2 YNFKEQ. This chain's CDR3 is CASSQVTMHNEQFF. In DNA form, the CDR3 reads TGTGCCAGCAGCCAAGTAACCATGCACAATGAGCAGTTCTTC.

This chain joins TRBV6-5 and TRBJ1-2; tentative D call: TRBD1 (5 bases). CDR1 and CDR2 (germline): MNHEY, SVGAGI. This CDR3 spans 15 amino acids. Trimming stripped 2 bases from V and 13 bases from J, with 23 bases between. CDR3 protein: CASSYLRDGGSRSTF. Here the CDR3 DNA reads TGTGCCAGCAGTTACCTCCGGGACGGTGGTTCTCGGTCCACCTTC.

The rearrangement links TRBV29-1 to TRBJ1-1; maybe TRBD1 (5 bases). Germline CDR1 SQVTM, CDR2 ANQGSEA. V was cut by 4 bases and J by 6 bases, with 15 bases left in between. The CDR3 contains 13 residues. The CDR3 protein is CSVVGHLAPEAFF. DNA of the CDR3: TGCAGCGTTGTTGGACACCTCGCCCCTGAAGCTTTCTTT. Filled out from reference TRBV29-1 and TRBJ1-1, the complete variable domain reads SAVISQKPSRDICQRGTSLTIQCQVDSQVTMMFWYRQQPGQSLTLIATANQGSEATYESGFVIDKFPISRPNLTFSTLTVSNMSPEDSSIYLCSVVGHLAPEAFFGQGTRLTVV.